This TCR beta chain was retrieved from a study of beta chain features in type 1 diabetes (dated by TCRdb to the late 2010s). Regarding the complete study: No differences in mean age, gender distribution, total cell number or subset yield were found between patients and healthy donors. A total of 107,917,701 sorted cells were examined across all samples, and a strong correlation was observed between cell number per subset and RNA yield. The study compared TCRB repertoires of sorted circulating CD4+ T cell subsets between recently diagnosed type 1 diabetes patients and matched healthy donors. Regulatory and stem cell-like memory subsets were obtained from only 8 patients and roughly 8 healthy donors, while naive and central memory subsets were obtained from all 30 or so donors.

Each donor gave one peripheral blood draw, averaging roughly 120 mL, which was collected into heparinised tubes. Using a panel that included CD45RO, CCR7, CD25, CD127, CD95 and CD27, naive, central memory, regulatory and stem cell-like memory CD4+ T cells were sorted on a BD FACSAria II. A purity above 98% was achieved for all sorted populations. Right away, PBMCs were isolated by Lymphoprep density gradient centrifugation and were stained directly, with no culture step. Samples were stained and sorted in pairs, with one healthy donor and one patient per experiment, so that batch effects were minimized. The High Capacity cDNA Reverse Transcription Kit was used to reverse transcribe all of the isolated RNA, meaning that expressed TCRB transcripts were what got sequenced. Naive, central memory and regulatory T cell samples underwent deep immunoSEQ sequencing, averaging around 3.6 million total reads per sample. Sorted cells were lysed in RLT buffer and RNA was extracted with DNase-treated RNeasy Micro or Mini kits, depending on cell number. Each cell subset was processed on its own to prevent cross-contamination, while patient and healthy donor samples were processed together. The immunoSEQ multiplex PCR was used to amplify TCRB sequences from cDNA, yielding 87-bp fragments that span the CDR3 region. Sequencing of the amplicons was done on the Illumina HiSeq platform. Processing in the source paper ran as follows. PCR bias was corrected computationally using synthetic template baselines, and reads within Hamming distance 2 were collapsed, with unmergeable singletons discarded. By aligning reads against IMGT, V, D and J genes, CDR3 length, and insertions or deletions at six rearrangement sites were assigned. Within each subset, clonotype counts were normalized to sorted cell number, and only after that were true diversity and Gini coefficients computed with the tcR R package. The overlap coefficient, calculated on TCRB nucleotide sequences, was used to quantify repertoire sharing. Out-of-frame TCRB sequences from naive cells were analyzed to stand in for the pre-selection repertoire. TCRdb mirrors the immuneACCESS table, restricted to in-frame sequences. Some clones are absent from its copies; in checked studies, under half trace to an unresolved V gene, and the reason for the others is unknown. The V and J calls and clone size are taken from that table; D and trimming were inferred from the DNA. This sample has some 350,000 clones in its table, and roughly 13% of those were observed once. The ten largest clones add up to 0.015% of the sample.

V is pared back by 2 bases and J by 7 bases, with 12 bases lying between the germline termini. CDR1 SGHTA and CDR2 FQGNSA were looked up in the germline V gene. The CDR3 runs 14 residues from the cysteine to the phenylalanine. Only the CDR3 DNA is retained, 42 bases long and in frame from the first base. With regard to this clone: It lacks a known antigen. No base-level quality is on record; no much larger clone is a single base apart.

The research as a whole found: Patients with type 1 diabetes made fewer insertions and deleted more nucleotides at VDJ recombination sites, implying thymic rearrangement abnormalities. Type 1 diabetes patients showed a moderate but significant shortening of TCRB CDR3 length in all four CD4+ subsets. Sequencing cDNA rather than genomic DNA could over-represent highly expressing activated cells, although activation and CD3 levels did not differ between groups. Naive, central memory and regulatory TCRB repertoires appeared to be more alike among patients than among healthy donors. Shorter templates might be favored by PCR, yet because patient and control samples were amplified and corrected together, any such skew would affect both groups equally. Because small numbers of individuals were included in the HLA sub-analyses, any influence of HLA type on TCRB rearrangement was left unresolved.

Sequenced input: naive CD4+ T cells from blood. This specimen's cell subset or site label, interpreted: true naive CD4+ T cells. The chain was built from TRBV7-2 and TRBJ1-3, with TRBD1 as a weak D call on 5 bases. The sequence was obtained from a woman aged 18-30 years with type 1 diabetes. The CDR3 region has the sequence CASSLSGVRNTIYF. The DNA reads TGTGCCAGCAGCTTATCGGGGGTCAGGAACACCATATATTTT.